One and the same sample provided the 25 T cell receptor beta chains below, sequenced in a study of pediatric ulcerative colitis. Assay used: immunoSEQ multiplex PCR; TCRdb lists only in-frame clones, some missing. The sample contains tens of thousands of clones, around 78% of which appear only once. The rectum was sampled with one to two pinch biopsies at colonoscopy. Sequencing was done on a sample of gut tissue. All receptors come from a girl aged 5 to 17 with moderate ulcerative colitis.

The genes are TRBV10-1 and TRBJ2-1; 7 nucleotides match TRBD1. V gave up 6 bases and J gave up 0 bases; unmatched junction bases: 8. CDR3 length equals 16 residues. Germline CDR1 WNHNN, CDR2 SYGVQD (reference sequence). The CDR3 DNA reads as TGCGCCAGCAGCGGAGGACAGGTCAGCTCCTACAATGAGCAGTTCTTC. Protein sequence: CASSGGQVSSYNEQFF.

V and J are TRBV7-9 and TRBJ2-1; D perhaps matches TRBD2 (6 bases). The CDR3 is made up of 13 amino acids. Trimming took off 5 bases at V and 8 bases at J, with 13 bases between the two ends. The germline CDR1 and CDR2 sequences are SEHNR and FQNEAQ (reference sequence). For the CDR3, the DNA is TGTGCCAGCAGCCGGACTACCCCCCATGAGCAGTTCTTC. This sequence encodes CASSRTTPHEQFF. The variable domain in full, with the rest retrieved from reference TRBV7-9 and TRBJ2-1, is DTGVSQNPRHKITKRGQNVTFRCDPISEHNRLYWYRQTLGQGPEFLTYFQNEAQLEKSRLLSDRFSAERPKGSFSTLEIQRTEQGDSAMYLCASSRTTPHEQFFGPGTRLTVL.

In its sample, this clone was seen a few times. The gene calls are TRBV5-1 and TRBJ2-1, with D possibly TRBD2 on 5 matching bases. Germline CDR1 is SGHRS and CDR2 is YFSETQ. CDR3 length: 12 amino acids. V lost 0 bases and J 10 bases, leaving 8 bases between the germline ends. CDR3 protein: CASSLGWEEQFF. CDR3 nucleotide sequence: TGCGCCAGCAGCTTGGGGTGGGAGGAGCAGTTCTTC. The full variable domain, rest sourced from reference TRBV5-1 and TRBJ2-1, is KAGVTQTPRYLIKTRGQQVTLSCSPISGHRSVSWYQQTPGQGLQFLFEYFSETQRNKGNFPGRFSGRQFSNSRSEMNVSTLELGDSALYLCASSLGWEEQFFGPGTRLTVL.

The chain recombines TRBV4-3 with TRBJ2-7; tentatively, D is TRBD1 or TRBD2 (5 bases each). This CDR3 has 16 residues. V was cut by 4 bases and J by 2 bases, with 18 bases left in between. Germline V lookup: CDR1 LGHNA, CDR2 YSLEER. In nucleotides, the CDR3 is TGCGCCAGCAGCCTCAACCTGGGGGAGAAAACCTACGAGCAGTACTTC. Its translation: CASSLNLGEKTYEQYF.

The CDR3 spells CASTFGFF. The CDR3 DNA follows: TGTGCCAGCACGTTCGGTTTCTTT. The chain links TRBV6-5 to TRBJ1-1, with D hard to call. This CDR3 has 8 residues. Germline CDR1 and CDR2: MNHEY and SVGAGI. The ends were cut back, 7 bases at V and 13 bases at J, with 7 bases in the middle.

The chain combines TRBV7-8 with TRBJ1-1; unclear D gene. CDR3 size: 14 residues. Between the trimmed V and J ends, which lost 0 bases and 8 bases, there was a span of 13 bases. Germline V gives CDR1 SGHVS, CDR2 FQNEAQ. CDR3 residues: CASSLALGLGEAFF. The CDR3 DNA follows: TGTGCCAGCAGCTTAGCACTTGGACTCGGGGAAGCTTTCTTT.

This chain connects TRBV19 to TRBJ1-5, with a possible D match to TRBD1 (6 bases). V dropped 5 bases and J dropped 0 bases, with 11 bases sitting between them. The germline gives CDR1 LNHDA, CDR2 SQIVND (reference sequence). The CDR3 totals 15 residues. DNA of the CDR3: TGTGCCAGTAGTTTCTACAGGGTTAGCAATCAGCCCCAGCATTTT. Its translation: CASSFYRVSNQPQHF.

This clone turned up a few times. The chain has TRBV7-9 and TRBJ2-1, with 8 bases lining up with TRBD1. Trimming cost V 5 bases and J 9 bases; bases outside gene matches: 6. Germline V CDR1 and CDR2: SEHNR, FQNEAQ (reference sequence). This CDR3 contains 13 residues. CDR3 DNA: TGTGCCAGCAGCCCGCAGGGGGCGGGTGAGCAGTTCTTC. It specifies CASSPQGAGEQFF.

The chain combines TRBV29-1 with TRBJ2-2; TRBD1 is a possible D gene (5 bases). The germline gives CDR1 SQVTM, CDR2 ANQGSEA. CDR3 length: 14 residues. V lost 4 bases and J 1 base, leaving 10 bases between the germline ends. CDR3 nucleotide sequence: TGCAGCGTTGTGGGGCAGGGGAACACCGGGGAGCTGTTTTTT. Amino acids: CSVVGQGNTGELFF.

This chain connects TRBV27 to TRBJ1-4; D unresolved. Trimming cost V 3 bases and J 0 bases, with 5 bases left between them. CDR1 is MNHEY and CDR2 is SMNVEV in the germline V gene (reference sequence). The CDR3 has 14 residues. The CDR3 loop reads CASSLVATNEKLFF. The CDR3, as DNA: TGTGCCAGCAGTTTGGTAGCAACTAATGAAAAACTGTTTTTT.

This clone was observed once. The rearrangement uses TRBV7-2 and TRBJ1-4; D gene ambiguous. This CDR3 has 15 amino acids. Germline loops: CDR1 SGHTA, CDR2 FQGNSA. The V gene lost 5 bases and the J gene lost 6 bases, with 16 bases spanning the gap. The CDR3 DNA follows: TGTGCCAGCAGCCCCGCCCGAGGGAGTCATGAAAAACTGTTTTTT. This encodes CASSPARGSHEKLFF.

The rearrangement links TRBV2 to TRBJ2-2, with 12 bases matching TRBD2. The CDR3 length is 16 residues. Trimming at V came to 6 bases and at J to 4 bases, leaving 6 bases not matched to a gene. Per the germline V gene, CDR1 is SNHLY and CDR2 is FYNNEI. The CDR3 region has the DNA TGTGCCAGCAGCGGACTAGCGGGACGTGGCACCGGGGAGCTGTTTTTT. It translates to CASSGLAGRGTGELFF.

The V gene is TRBV5-1, the J gene TRBJ2-7, with TRBD1 matching over 9 bases. CDR3 length: 16 residues. CDR1 SGHRS and CDR2 YFSETQ come from the germline V gene. V shed 3 bases and J 0 bases; nucleotides not matched to a gene: 7. CDR3 region: CASSSWTGVGSYEQYF. The CDR3 nucleotides are TGCGCCAGCAGCTCATGGACAGGGGTTGGCTCCTACGAGCAGTACTTC.

The rearrangement uses TRBV7-9 and TRBJ2-5; D is unresolved. V dropped 8 bases and J dropped 5 bases, with 15 bases sitting between them. The CDR3 is made up of 13 amino acids. The germline CDR1 and CDR2 sequences are SEHNR and FQNEAQ (reference sequence). The CDR3 nucleotides read TGTGCCAGCTCGTCTCCGGGTCTCGAGACCCAGTACTTC. Protein product: CASSSPGLETQYF.

The V call is TRBV5-1, the J call TRBJ2-1, with 10 bases identical to TRBD1. CDR1 SGHRS and CDR2 YFSETQ come from the germline V gene. The length of the CDR3 is 15 residues. Trimming took 2 bases from V and 5 from J; bases not matched to a gene: 4. The CDR3 loop is CASSLPGQGNNEQFF. The CDR3 DNA follows: TGCGCCAGCAGCTTACCGGGACAGGGGAACAATGAGCAGTTCTTC.

V and J are TRBV11-2 and TRBJ2-1, with 9 bases that match TRBD1. The CDR3 length is 18 residues. Germline lookup yields CDR1 SGHAT and CDR2 FQNNGV. J was trimmed by 4 bases and V by 0 bases; bases with no gene match: 10. CDR3 coding DNA: TGTGCCAGCAGCTTAGATGGACAGGGGCAAGGCCATTACAATGAGCAGTTCTTC. The encoded protein is CASSLDGQGQGHYNEQFF. The complete variable domain, with remaining parts taken from reference TRBV11-2 and TRBJ2-1, reads EAGVAQSPRYKIIEKRQSVAFWCNPISGHATLYWYQQILGQGPKLLIQFQNNGVVDDSQLPKDRFSAERLKGVDSTLKIQPAKLEDSAVYLCASSLDGQGQGHYNEQFFGPGTRLTVL.

The J gene is TRBJ2-7, the V gene TRBV5-4, with 8 positions matching TRBD1. The germline V gene encodes CDR1 SGHNT and CDR2 YYREEE (reference sequence). The length of the CDR3 is 12 residues. V lost 5 bases to trimming and J lost 7 bases; unmatched junction nucleotides: 5. This CDR3 is CASRGNRGEQYF. CDR3 nucleotides: TGTGCCAGCAGGGGAAACAGGGGGGAGCAGTACTTC. The variable domain in full, with the rest retrieved from reference TRBV5-4 and TRBJ2-7, is ETGVTQSPTHLIKTRGQQVTLRCSSQSGHNTVSWYQQALGQGPQFIFQYYREEENGRGNFPPRFSGLQFPNYSSELNVNALELDDSALYLCASRGNRGEQYFGPGTRLTVT.

V is TRBV10-3 and J is TRBJ2-3; D might be TRBD1 (6 bases). The CDR3 contains 14 residues. In germline, CDR1 is ENHRY, CDR2 SYGVKD. V gave up 8 bases and J gave up 2 bases, with 14 bases separating them. The CDR3 bases are TGTGCCATCGGGCCAGGGGATCACACAGATACGCAGTATTTT. It yields the protein CAIGPGDHTDTQYF.

This clone has more than one count but fewer than ten. The chain recombines TRBV5-1 with TRBJ2-7, with a tentative D call TRBD1 (5 bases). The V and J ends lost 8 bases and 3 bases respectively, with 15 bases between them. CDR3 length equals 13 residues. The V gene's germline CDR1 is SGHRS and CDR2 YFSETQ. The CDR3: CASVGQNHYEQYF. The CDR3 coding sequence is TGCGCCAGTGTTGGACAAAACCACTACGAGCAGTACTTC.

This clone was picked up one time. This chain links TRBV4-1 with TRBJ2-7, with 13 bases fitting TRBD2. J was trimmed by 6 bases and V by 5 bases; bases with no gene match: 10. CDR1 MGHRA and CDR2 YSYEKL come from the germline V gene. The CDR3 has 16 residues. This CDR3 reads CASSSTFGLAGAEQYF. The CDR3, as DNA: TGCGCCAGCAGCTCGACCTTCGGACTAGCGGGAGCCGAGCAGTACTTC.

The chain links TRBV18 to TRBJ2-2, with D possibly TRBD1 on 6 matching bases. The germline V gene has CDR1 KGHSH and CDR2 LQKENI. This CDR3 region has 16 residues. V was clipped by 3 bases and J by 5 bases, with 16 bases between them. CDR3 DNA sequence: TGTGCCAGCTCACCGTTGGGGACATATGGAACCGGGGAGCTGTTTTTT. Residues: CASSPLGTYGTGELFF. Variable domain in full (rest from reference TRBV18 and TRBJ2-2): NAGVMQNPRHLVRRRGQEARLRCSPMKGHSHVYWYRQLPEEGLKFMVYLQKENIIDESGMPKERFSAEFPKEGPSILRIQQVVRGDSAAYFCASSPLGTYGTGELFFGEGSRLTVL.

The chain uses TRBV15 and TRBJ1-3; no clear D. Deletions cut 1 base from V and 0 bases from J, with 10 bases between. The CDR3 sequence is 16 residues long. CDR1 LNHNV and CDR2 YYDKDF come from the germline V gene (reference sequence). DNA of the CDR3: TGTGCCACCAGCAGAGCCCCGGCAAGCTCTGGAAACACCATATATTTT. Its protein product is CATSRAPASSGNTIYF.

V is TRBV7-9 and J is TRBJ2-5; no firm D call. Germline loops: CDR1 SEHNR, CDR2 FQNEAQ (reference sequence). V lost 3 bases to trimming and J lost 6 bases, with 11 bases between them. The CDR3 runs 13 residues. In DNA form, the CDR3 reads TGTGCCAGCAGCTTTGAAAGCACGAAGACCCAGTACTTC. It yields the protein CASSFESTKTQYF.

The sample holds one count of this clone. The rearrangement links TRBV13 to TRBJ1-2; D is possibly TRBD1 (6 bases). CDR1 and CDR2 from the germline V gene are PRHDT and FYEKMQ (reference sequence). The V and J ends lost 3 bases and 7 bases respectively, with 15 bases between them. This CDR3 has 14 residues. In DNA form, the CDR3 reads TGTGCCAGCAGCTTGTTCGGCAGGGGCCGTGGCTACACCTTC. This sequence encodes CASSLFGRGRGYTF.

The V gene is TRBV14, the J gene TRBJ2-1; the match to TRBD1 covers 7 bases. The CDR3 runs to 18 residues. In germline, CDR1 is SGHDN, CDR2 FVKESK. The trim removed 2 bases at V and 0 bases at J, leaving 10 bases unmatched. CDR3 residues: CASSQRTGLAGSYNEQFF. CDR3 DNA: TGTGCCAGCAGCCAACGGACAGGCCTCGCTGGCTCCTACAATGAGCAGTTCTTC.